Shown below are 29 T cell receptor beta chains from a single sample sequenced in a study of Graves' ophthalmopathy and Graves' hyperthyroidism. Investigators amplified TCR beta CDR3 regions from RNA transcripts. An opening RT-PCR round employed HTBI primers and preceded a second-round multiplex PCR. MiXCR, run by TCRdb on the multiplex PCR reads, gives a single entry per CDR3 protein. The sample shows roughly 420,000 distinct CDR3 sequences, more than 20% of them seen only once. Sequencing was performed on peripheral blood. These receptors were taken from a woman younger than 30 with stable Graves' hyperthyroidism.

As for this clonotype: This may be a read error, as it is one base from a much larger clone. V and J are TRBV3-1 and TRBJ2-7; the match to TRBD2 covers 8 bases. The V segment lost 3 bases and the J segment 5 bases; nucleotides outside the gene matches: 9. CDR3 length: 15 amino acids. Per the germline V gene, CDR1 is LGHDT and CDR2 is YNNKEL (reference sequence). The CDR3 loop is CASSQGLVGVHEQYF. CDR3 nucleotide sequence: TGTGCCAGCAGCCAGGGACTAGTGGGAGTCCACGAGCAGTACTTC.

There are many counts of this clonotype. The gene calls are TRBV12-3 or TRBV12-4 and TRBJ2-7; a weak D match, TRBD2 (6 bases). CDR3 length: 13 amino acids. V lost 3 bases, J lost 6 bases, and 12 bases lay in between. CDR3 loop: CASSFGGGREQYF. The CDR3 DNA sequence: TGTGCCAGCAGTTTTGGCGGAGGGCGCGAGCAGTACTTC.

This clonotype occurred a few times. V usage is TRBV2 and J usage is TRBJ2-7; D remains unclear. CDR3 length: 18 residues. V was pared by 4 bases and J by 0 bases, with 22 bases between. The germline V gene has CDR1 SNHLY and CDR2 FYNNEI. CDR3 bases: TGTGCCAGCAGTGTAAGTGTTCATGGCTCTGCCTCCTCCTACGAGCAGTACTTC. Translation: CASSVSVHGSASSYEQYF.

This clonotype was counted ten times or more. This chain uses TRBV12-3 or TRBV12-4 with TRBJ2-6; TRBD1 matches 7 bases. The trim removed 5 bases at V and 2 bases at J, leaving 9 bases unmatched. The length of the CDR3 is 17 residues. CDR3: CASSLYKQGTGANVLTF. As DNA, the CDR3 is TGTGCCAGCAGTCTTTACAAACAGGGGACTGGGGCCAACGTCCTGACTTTC.

V is TRBV15 and J is TRBJ1-1; D call uncertain. Germline CDR1 and CDR2: LNHNV and YYDKDF (reference sequence). This CDR3 is built from 13 residues. Trimming removed 1 base at V and 5 bases at J, with 8 bases between. The CDR3 region is CATSRGLGTEAFF. CDR3 coding DNA: TGTGCCACCAGCAGAGGTTTGGGAACTGAAGCTTTCTTT.

This chain links TRBV6-4 with TRBJ1-2, with TRBD1 as a possible D gene (5 bases). V lost 8 bases and J 0 bases, leaving 10 bases between the germline ends. The CDR3 is 13 residues long. CDR1 is MRHNA and CDR2 is SNTAGT in the germline V gene. CDR3 region: CASARGANYGYTF. CDR3 bases: TGTGCCAGCGCTCGGGGGGCTAACTATGGCTACACCTTC.

This clonotype occurred many times. This chain connects TRBV2 to TRBJ1-5; D perhaps matches TRBD1 (6 bases). CDR1 and CDR2 (germline): SNHLY, FYNNEI. There are 14 residues in the CDR3. V lost 3 bases and J 6 bases, leaving 12 bases between the germline ends. The CDR3 DNA reads as TGTGCCAGCAGTGATGGGGGGGCGGGTCAGCCCCAGCATTTT. It specifies CASSDGGAGQPQHF.

This clonotype was observed many times. The genes are TRBV19 and TRBJ2-7; D uncertain. The CDR3 is 13 amino acids. The V gene lost 4 bases and the J gene lost 4 bases, with 11 bases spanning the gap. Germline CDR1 reads LNHDA; CDR2 reads SQIVND (reference sequence). The chain's CDR3 is CASSNRHKYEQYF. The CDR3 DNA follows: TGTGCCAGTAGTAATCGACACAAATACGAGCAGTACTTC.

This clonotype was found many times. The chain carries TRBV29-1 and TRBJ2-2; no clear D. V lost 5 bases and J lost 0, with 10 bases in between. CDR1 and CDR2 from the germline V gene are SQVTM and ANQGSEA. The CDR3 extends over 14 amino acids. CDR3: CSVQSPTNTGELFF. The CDR3 bases are TGCAGCGTTCAGTCCCCAACGAACACCGGGGAGCTGTTTTTT.

As for this clonotype: This clone may be a read error of a much larger clone one base away. This sequence joins TRBV29-1 and TRBJ1-1; D gene ambiguous. The germline CDR1 and CDR2 sequences are SQVTM and ANQGSEA. The CDR3 runs 14 residues. The CDR3 region has the DNA TGCAGCGTTGAAGACGGGCCCCGTAGCGCTGAAGCTTGCTTT. It specifies CSVEDGPRSAEACF.

This chain joins TRBV6-2 or TRBV6-3 and TRBJ2-7; TRBD2 matches at 7 bases. Per the germline V gene, CDR1 is MNHEY and CDR2 is SVGEGT. V dropped 6 bases and J dropped 5; count of bases not matched to a gene: 7. The CDR3 is made up of 13 amino acids. CDR3 nucleotide sequence: TGTGCCAGCAGACCTCCTAGCGGAAACGAGCAGTACTTC. It is translated as CASRPPSGNEQYF.

This clonotype was counted ten times or more. The CDR3 sequence: CASSPWGEYEQYF. The CDR3 nucleotides are TGTGCCAGCAGCCCCTGGGGGGAGTACGAGCAGTACTTC. The rearrangement joins TRBV7-6 to TRBJ2-7; possible D gene TRBD2, 6 bases. V lost 5 bases to trimming and J lost 4 bases, with 12 bases between them. CDR3 length: 13 residues. Germline V gene sequence: CDR1 SGHVS, CDR2 FNYEAQ.

This clonotype was observed at least ten times. A much larger clone differs from this one at a single base, so this may be a read error. The CDR3 DNA sequence: TGTGCCAGCAGTTCGGGCAGCCTGGGGAGGCAGTACTTC. It translates to CASSSGSLGRQYF. This chain connects TRBV6-2 or TRBV6-3 to TRBJ2-7, with D maybe TRBD2 (5 bases). V dropped 4 bases and J dropped 9 bases, with 16 bases sitting between them. The CDR3 runs 13 residues. Germline CDR1 reads MNHEY; CDR2 reads SVGEGT.

This clonotype was seen at least ten times. This chain links TRBV27 with TRBJ2-2; D perhaps matches TRBD2 (5 bases). CDR1 is MNHEY, CDR2 SMNVEV, per germline (reference sequence). CDR3 length: 13 amino acids. V gave up 3 bases and J gave up 6 bases, with 8 bases separating them. CDR3 sequence reads: CASSFTGSGELFF. The CDR3 nucleotides read TGTGCCAGCAGTTTTACGGGGTCCGGGGAGCTGTTTTTT.

This clonotype was counted many times. The chain is built from TRBV5-1 and TRBJ1-6; D is possibly TRBD1 (5 bases). Germline V lookup: CDR1 SGHRS, CDR2 YFSETQ. The V and J ends lost 0 bases and 7 bases respectively, with 11 bases between them. This CDR3 region has 15 residues. The CDR3 is CASSLDTAGNSPLHF. Here the CDR3 DNA reads TGCGCCAGCAGCTTGGATACGGCAGGGAATTCACCCCTCCACTTT. Full variable domain (remainder filled in from reference TRBV5-1 and TRBJ1-6): KAGVTQTPRYLIKTRGQQVTLSCSPISGHRSVSWYQQTPGQGLQFLFEYFSETQRNKGNFPGRFSGRQFSNSRSEMNVSTLELGDSALYLCASSLDTAGNSPLHFGNGTRLTVT.

This clonotype was seen many times. This sequence joins TRBV12-3 or TRBV12-4 and TRBJ2-7; D uncertain. The CDR3 totals 13 residues. V lost 6 bases, J lost 2 bases, and 11 bases lay in between. The CDR3 nucleotides read TGTGCCAGCAGCAATAGTATCACCTACGAGCAGTACTTC. Its protein product is CASSNSITYEQYF.

The rearrangement links TRBV18 to TRBJ2-7; D is unclear. There are 13 residues in the CDR3. Trimming took 3 bases from V and 7 from J, leaving 13 bases between them. The germline gives CDR1 KGHSH, CDR2 LQKENI. CDR3 nucleotide sequence: TGTGCCAGCTCACCCCTGGAGAATGAAGAGCAGTACTTC. This sequence encodes CASSPLENEEQYF.

This clonotype has at least ten counts. The chain uses TRBV6-5 and TRBJ1-3; D gene uncertain. The CDR3 contains 15 residues. The germline V and J ends were trimmed by 2 bases and 0 bases, with 8 bases remaining between them. The germline CDR1 and CDR2 sequences are MNHEY and SVGAGI. The CDR3 region has the DNA TGTGCCAGCAGTTACAGTTTCGCCTCTGGAAACACCATATATTTT. It codes for CASSYSFASGNTIYF.

The chain recombines TRBV30 with TRBJ2-5; D gene ambiguous. This CDR3 contains 15 residues. CDR1 is GTSNPN, CDR2 SVGIG, per germline (reference sequence). Trimming took off 0 bases at V and 5 bases at J, with 16 bases between the two ends. CDR3 sequence (DNA): TGTGCCTGGAGTGTTAAGGGCTTGACGGCGGAGACCCAGTACTTC. Amino acid sequence: CAWSVKGLTAETQYF.

The V call is TRBV9, the J call TRBJ2-2; tentatively, D is TRBD2 (6 bases). The CDR3 consists of 15 residues. V gave up 0 bases and J gave up 3 bases, with 9 bases separating them. In germline, CDR1 is SGDLS, CDR2 YYNGEE. CDR3 in amino acids: CASSVAGRHTGELFF. CDR3 in DNA: TGTGCCAGCAGCGTAGCCGGGAGACACACCGGGGAGCTGTTTTTT.

The chain uses TRBV3-1 and TRBJ1-1; tentative D call: TRBD1 (5 bases). The CDR3 has 14 amino acids. Germline CDR1 is LGHDT and CDR2 is YNNKEL (reference sequence). V was pared by 0 bases and J by 5 bases, with 10 bases between. CDR3: CASSQDAGKTEAFF. CDR3 nucleotides: TGTGCCAGCAGCCAAGATGCAGGGAAAACTGAAGCTTTCTTT.

The chain joins TRBV12-3 or TRBV12-4 to TRBJ1-5; a possible D gene is TRBD1 (6 bases). The ends were cut back, 5 bases at V and 4 bases at J, with 12 bases in the middle. The CDR3 sequence is 14 residues long. The CDR3 region is CASSPGQFNQPQHF. The CDR3 DNA sequence: TGTGCCAGCAGTCCTGGACAGTTTAATCAGCCCCAGCATTTT.

This clonotype was found many times. CDR3 nucleotide sequence: TGTGCCAGCAGCCAAGATGGGCCTGAATATGGCTACACCTTC. Translating it yields CASSQDGPEYGYTF. The chain links TRBV3-1 to TRBJ1-2; no reliable D call. Germline-derived CDR1 and CDR2 are LGHDT and YNNKEL (reference sequence). There are 14 residues in the CDR3. V was pared by 0 bases and J by 5 bases, with 10 bases between. The full variable domain, its missing parts supplied by reference TRBV3-1 and TRBJ1-2, is DTAVSQTPKYLVTQMGNDKSIKCEQNLGHDTMYWYKQDSKKFLKIMFSYNNKELIINETVPNRFSPKSPDKAHLNLHINSLELGDSAVYFCASSQDGPEYGYTFGSGTRLTVV.

The V call is TRBV28, the J call TRBJ2-4; D not certain. The CDR3 length is 15 residues. V was cut by 5 bases and J by 0 bases, with 11 bases left in between. The germline gives CDR1 MDHEN, CDR2 SYDVKM. CDR3: CASSPPQLAKNIQYF. In DNA, the CDR3 is TGTGCCAGCAGTCCCCCCCAACTAGCCAAAAACATTCAGTACTTC.

This clonotype occurred many times. The rearrangement links TRBV28 to TRBJ2-7, with TRBD1 identical over 10 bases. J lost 2 bases, V lost 6 bases, and 7 bases had no gene match. CDR3 length: 15 residues. The germline CDR1 and CDR2 sequences are MDHEN and SYDVKM. The CDR3 DNA reads as TGTGCCAGCAGGGCCCCGGGACAGGGGACCTACGAGCAGTACTTC. Protein sequence: CASRAPGQGTYEQYF.

This clonotype was detected many times. The chain recombines TRBV9 with TRBJ1-2; 8 bases agree with TRBD1. The CDR3 loop spans 14 amino acids. CDR1 and CDR2 from the germline V gene are SGDLS and YYNGEE. Trimming cost V 3 bases and J 2 bases; bases outside gene matches: 3. Here the CDR3 reads CASSARTGNYGYTF. In nucleotides, the CDR3 is TGTGCCAGCAGCGCAAGGACAGGGAACTATGGCTACACCTTC.

Ten or more counts support this clonotype. The chain links TRBV5-1 to TRBJ1-2; D gene uncertain. V gave up 0 bases and J gave up 3 bases, with 9 bases separating them. Germline loops: CDR1 SGHRS, CDR2 YFSETQ. This CDR3 contains 14 residues. CDR3 in DNA: TGCGCCAGCAGCTTGGACGTAGGAGACTATGGCTACACCTTC. Its translation: CASSLDVGDYGYTF.

This clonotype was recorded at least ten times. The chain recombines TRBV25-1 with TRBJ2-5; D is perhaps TRBD1 (6 bases). This CDR3 region has 15 residues. Between the trimmed V and J ends, which lost 4 bases and 4 bases, there was a span of 16 bases. CDR1 and CDR2 from the germline V gene are MGHDK and SYGVNS. The CDR3 reads CASSVKTQGTETQYF. The CDR3 DNA follows: TGTGCCAGCAGTGTCAAGACACAGGGTACAGAGACCCAGTACTTC.

This clonotype was observed at least ten times. The chain employs TRBV7-8 and TRBJ2-2; TRBD2 might be the D (6 bases). With 4 bases removed from V and 1 base from J, the gap between germline ends came to 10 bases. This CDR3 region has 15 residues. The germline V gene encodes CDR1 SGHVS and CDR2 FQNEAQ. The chain's CDR3 is CASSSWRENTGELFF. In nucleotides, the CDR3 is TGTGCCAGCAGCTCATGGCGGGAGAACACCGGGGAGCTGTTTTTT.